The clone carrying this T cell receptor beta chain was seen a handful of times. Its antigen is not known. This CDR3 spans 16 amino acids. With V trimmed by 3 bases and J by 2 bases, 7 bases remained unmatched. Germline V CDR1 and CDR2: SGHTA, FQGNSA. Using a J-beta primer mix together with a sample-barcoded 5' primer, a second PCR was run for roughly 6 to 11 cycles. Each CDR3 protein gets one entry after TCRdb re-called the 5' RACE reads with MiXCR. The table records approximately 800,000 distinct CDR3 sequences, 62% of them present only once. These data belong to a study of blood T cells in healthy people across ages. Study results and limitations: Age brought a roughly linear fall in TCR beta diversity measured per million T cells. A greater number of naive CD4+ cells and higher diversity distinguished long-lived donors from aged donors.

The TCR was taken from a young man in good health. This chain links TRBV7-2 with TRBJ1-1; the match to TRBD1 covers 9 bases. Material for sequencing was blood. CDR3: CASSFTGTGINTEAFF. The CDR3 coding sequence is TGTGCCAGCAGCTTCACCGGGACAGGGATCAACACTGAAGCTTTCTTT. The full variable domain, completed using reference TRBV7-2 and TRBJ1-1, is GAGVSQSPSNKVTEKGKDVELRCDPISGHTALYWYRQSLGQGLEFLIYFQGNSAPDKSGLPSDRFSAERTGGSVSTLTIQRTQQEDSAVYLCASSFTGTGINTEAFFGQGTRLTVV.